This TCR beta chain was captured in a study of cytomegalovirus exposure and HLA in healthy donors. About the study: Earlier work reported 90 million to 120 million unique TCR beta sequences from approximately 180 million T cells. Researchers found that around 80% of 398 genotyped donors fell within the Caucasian-associated ancestry cluster.

Points from the study as a whole: The study found most TCR sequences rare, yet found some public TCRs in many donors. Accurate predictions that matched the HLA-A and HLA-B alleles of most subjects were reportedly made from TCR beta sequences.

60 Vbeta and 13 Jbeta primers were used in PCR. Clones were sequenced by immunoSEQ multiplex PCR, and TCRdb holds only the in-frame ones, with some missing. The data show approximately 190,000 clones, with roughly 84% seen just once and roughly 2.8% held by the top ten. A note on this clone: Its specificity is unknown.

This CDR3 has 14 amino acids. V gave up 0 bases and J gave up 8 bases, with 13 bases separating them. The V gene's germline CDR1 is LNHNV and CDR2 YYDKDF (reference sequence). The clonotype was recovered from a woman aged 45-65 years in good health and CMV-seropositive. V gene TRBV15 combines with J gene TRBJ1-1; a possible D gene is TRBD1 (5 bases). Sequenced: PBMCs. DNA for the CDR3: TGTGCCACCAGCAGAGATCAGGGCCCATCGGAAGCTTTCTTT. This translates into CATSRDQGPSEAFF. Drawing the rest from reference TRBV15 and TRBJ1-1, the complete variable domain is DAMVIQNPRYQVTQFGKPVTLSCSQTLNHNVMYWYQQKSSQAPKLLFHYYDKDFNNEADTPDNFQSRRPNTSFCFLDIRSPGLGDTAMYLCATSRDQGPSEAFFGQGTRLTVV.